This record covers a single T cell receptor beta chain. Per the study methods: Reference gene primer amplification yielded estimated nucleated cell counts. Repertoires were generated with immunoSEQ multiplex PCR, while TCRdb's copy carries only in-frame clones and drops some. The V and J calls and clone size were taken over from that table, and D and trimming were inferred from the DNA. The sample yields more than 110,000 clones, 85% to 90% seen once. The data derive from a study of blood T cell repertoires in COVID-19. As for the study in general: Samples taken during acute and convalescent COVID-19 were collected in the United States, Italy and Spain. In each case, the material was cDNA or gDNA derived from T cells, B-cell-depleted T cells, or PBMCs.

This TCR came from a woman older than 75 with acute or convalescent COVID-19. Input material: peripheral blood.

CDR3 nucleotide sequence: TGTGCCAGCAACACCGGGACAGGGTTTGGGGAGCAGTACTTC. Its protein is CASNTGTGFGEQYF. This chain joins TRBV2 and TRBJ2-7, with 9 bases that match TRBD1. Germline-derived CDR1 and CDR2 are SNHLY and FYNNEI. The CDR3 length is 14 residues. V was clipped by 7 bases and J by 7 bases; unmatched bases: 11.